The clone carrying this T cell receptor (beta chain) was found a few times. Its target is unknown. V gave up 4 bases and J gave up 2 bases; unmatched junction bases: 5. CDR3 length: 15 residues. The germline V gene encodes CDR1 ENHRY and CDR2 SYGVKD. The sample comes from a study of cytomegalovirus exposure and HLA in healthy donors. The wider study: There were 350 to 400 genotyped donors. Of these, about 81% fell in the genetic ancestry cluster associated with self-reported Caucasian donors.

The PCR had 60 Vbeta and 13 Jbeta primers. Original handling: There were 80 million or so unique TCR beta chains by a later count, and approximately 10 million of them were shared. Sequenced by immunoSEQ multiplex PCR; TCRdb stores in-frame clones only, minus some. V and J calls and clone size are given by that table; D and trimming were obtained from the DNA. The sample yields about 120,000 clones, about 61% seen once. General study points: A later analysis reportedly found that, within productive TCRs, an Asian-associated ancestry cluster had fewer N-insertions than the mean observed across the approximately 690 donors. Earlier analysis found most TCR beta V segments productive about 87% or about 30% of the time.

Source material: PBMCs. The chain has TRBV10-3 and TRBJ1-1; 9 bases line up with TRBD1. The sequence derives from a man aged 18 to 30 in good health and CMV-seropositive. The CDR3 is CAISGQGQGNTEAFF. The CDR3 DNA reads as TGTGCCATCAGTGGGCAGGGACAGGGAAACACTGAAGCTTTCTTT.